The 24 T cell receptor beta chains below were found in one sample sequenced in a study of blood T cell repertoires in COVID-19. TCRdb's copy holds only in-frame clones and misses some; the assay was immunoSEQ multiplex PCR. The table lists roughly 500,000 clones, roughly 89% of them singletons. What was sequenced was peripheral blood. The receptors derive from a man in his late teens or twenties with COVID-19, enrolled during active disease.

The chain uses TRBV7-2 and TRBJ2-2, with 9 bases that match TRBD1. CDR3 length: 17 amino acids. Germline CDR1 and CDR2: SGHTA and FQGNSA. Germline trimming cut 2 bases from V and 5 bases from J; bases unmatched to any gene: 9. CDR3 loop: CASSLKVGTGYTGELFF. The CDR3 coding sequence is TGTGCCAGCAGCTTAAAGGTTGGGACAGGGTATACCGGGGAGCTGTTTTTT.

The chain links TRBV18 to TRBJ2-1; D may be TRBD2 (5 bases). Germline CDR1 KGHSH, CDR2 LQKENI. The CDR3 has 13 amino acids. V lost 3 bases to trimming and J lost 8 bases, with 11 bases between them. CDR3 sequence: CASSPTSSHEQFF. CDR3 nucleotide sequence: TGTGCCAGCTCACCCACTAGTAGTCATGAGCAGTTCTTC.

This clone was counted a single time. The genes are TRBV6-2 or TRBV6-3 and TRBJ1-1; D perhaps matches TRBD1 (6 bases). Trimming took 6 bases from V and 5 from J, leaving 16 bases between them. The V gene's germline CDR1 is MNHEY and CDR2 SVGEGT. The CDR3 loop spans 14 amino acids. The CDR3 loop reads CASSQEGGRTEAFF. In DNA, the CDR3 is TGTGCCAGCAGCCAAGAGGGGGGGCGAACTGAAGCTTTCTTT.

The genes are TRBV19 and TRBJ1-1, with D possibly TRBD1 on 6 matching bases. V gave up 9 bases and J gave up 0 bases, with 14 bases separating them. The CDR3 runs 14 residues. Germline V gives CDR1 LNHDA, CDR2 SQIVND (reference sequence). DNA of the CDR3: TGTGCCAGCGCAAAACAGGGATTGAACACTGAAGCTTTCTTT. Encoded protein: CASAKQGLNTEAFF.

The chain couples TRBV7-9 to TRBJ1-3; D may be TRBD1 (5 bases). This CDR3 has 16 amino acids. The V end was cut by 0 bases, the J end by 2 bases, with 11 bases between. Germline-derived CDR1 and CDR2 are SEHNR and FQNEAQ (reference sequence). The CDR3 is CASSLARGETGNTIYF. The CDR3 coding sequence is TGTGCCAGCAGCTTAGCCCGGGGGGAAACTGGAAACACCATATATTTT. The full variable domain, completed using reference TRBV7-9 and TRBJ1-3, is DTGVSQNPRHKITKRGQNVTFRCDPISEHNRLYWYRQTLGQGPEFLTYFQNEAQLEKSRLLSDRFSAERPKGSFSTLEIQRTEQGDSAMYLCASSLARGETGNTIYFGEGSWLTVV.

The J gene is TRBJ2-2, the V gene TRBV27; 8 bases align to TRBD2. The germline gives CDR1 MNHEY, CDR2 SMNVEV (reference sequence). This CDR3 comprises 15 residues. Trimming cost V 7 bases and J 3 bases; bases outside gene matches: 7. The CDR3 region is CASTKRELDTGELFF. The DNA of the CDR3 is TGTGCCAGCACAAAGCGGGAGCTGGACACCGGGGAGCTGTTTTTT.

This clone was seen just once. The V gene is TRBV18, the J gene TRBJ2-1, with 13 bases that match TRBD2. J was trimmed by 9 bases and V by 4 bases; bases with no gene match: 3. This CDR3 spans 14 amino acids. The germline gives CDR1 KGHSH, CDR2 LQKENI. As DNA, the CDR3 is TGTGCCAGCTCACAAACTAGCGGGGGGGGTGAGCAGTTCTTC. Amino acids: CASSQTSGGGEQFF.

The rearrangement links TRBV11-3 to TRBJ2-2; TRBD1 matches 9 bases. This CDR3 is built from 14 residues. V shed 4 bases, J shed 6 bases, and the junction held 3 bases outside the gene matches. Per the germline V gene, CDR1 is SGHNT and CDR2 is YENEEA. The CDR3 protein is CASSWGTGSGELFF. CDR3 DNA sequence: TGTGCCAGCAGCTGGGGGACAGGGTCCGGGGAGCTGTTTTTT. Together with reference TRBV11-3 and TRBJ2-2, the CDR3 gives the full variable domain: EAGVVQSPRYKIIEKKQPVAFWCNPISGHNTLYWYLQNLGQGPELLIRYENEEAVDDSQLPKDRFSAERLKGVDSTLKIQPAELGDSAVYLCASSWGTGSGELFFGEGSRLTVL.

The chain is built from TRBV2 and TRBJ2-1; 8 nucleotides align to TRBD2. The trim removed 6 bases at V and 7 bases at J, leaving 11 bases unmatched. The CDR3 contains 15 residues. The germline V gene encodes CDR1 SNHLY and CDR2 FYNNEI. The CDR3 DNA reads TGTGCCAGCAGGCCGGGACTAGACGTCCCAAATGAGCAGTTCTTC. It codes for CASRPGLDVPNEQFF. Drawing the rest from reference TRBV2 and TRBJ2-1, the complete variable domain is EPEVTQTPSHQVTQMGQEVILRCVPISNHLYFYWYRQILGQKVEFLVSFYNNEISEKSEIFDDQFSVERPDGSNFTLKIRSTKLEDSAMYFCASRPGLDVPNEQFFGPGTRLTVL.

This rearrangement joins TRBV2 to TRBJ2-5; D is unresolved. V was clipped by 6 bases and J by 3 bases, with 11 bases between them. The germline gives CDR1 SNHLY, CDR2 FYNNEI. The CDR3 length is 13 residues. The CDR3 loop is CASRSKRKETQYF. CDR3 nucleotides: TGTGCCAGCAGAAGCAAGAGGAAAGAGACCCAGTACTTC.

The CDR3 bases are TGTGCCAGCACCTCGGGGTTCATCTATGGCTACACCTTC. It is translated as CASTSGFIYGYTF. This rearrangement joins TRBV2 to TRBJ1-2; D gene unclear. The CDR3 extends over 13 amino acids. V lost 7 bases to trimming and J lost 4 bases, with 13 bases between them. Germline CDR1 reads SNHLY; CDR2 reads FYNNEI.

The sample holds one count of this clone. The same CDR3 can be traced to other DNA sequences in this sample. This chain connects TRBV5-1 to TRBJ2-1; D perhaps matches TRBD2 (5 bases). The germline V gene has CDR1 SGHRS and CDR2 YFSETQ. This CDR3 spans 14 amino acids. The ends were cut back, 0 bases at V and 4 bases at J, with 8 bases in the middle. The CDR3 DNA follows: TGCGCCAGCAGCTTGGGCGGGTTATACAATGAGCAGTTCTTC. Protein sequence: CASSLGGLYNEQFF.

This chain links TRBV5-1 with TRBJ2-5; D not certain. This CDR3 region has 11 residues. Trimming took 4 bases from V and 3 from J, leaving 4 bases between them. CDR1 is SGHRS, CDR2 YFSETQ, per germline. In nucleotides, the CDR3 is TGCGCCAGCAGCCGAGAAGAGACCCAGTACTTC. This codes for CASSREETQYF. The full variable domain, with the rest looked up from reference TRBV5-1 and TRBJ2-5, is KAGVTQTPRYLIKTRGQQVTLSCSPISGHRSVSWYQQTPGQGLQFLFEYFSETQRNKGNFPGRFSGRQFSNSRSEMNVSTLELGDSALYLCASSREETQYFGPGTRLLVL.

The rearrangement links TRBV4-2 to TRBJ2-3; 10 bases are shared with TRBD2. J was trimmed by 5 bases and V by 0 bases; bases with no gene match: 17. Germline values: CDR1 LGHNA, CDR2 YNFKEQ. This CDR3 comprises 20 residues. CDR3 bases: TGTGCCAGCAGCCAAGAAGGCCCGGGTAAAGCGGGGGGGCTCGGAGATACGCAGTATTTT. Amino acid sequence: CASSQEGPGKAGGLGDTQYF.

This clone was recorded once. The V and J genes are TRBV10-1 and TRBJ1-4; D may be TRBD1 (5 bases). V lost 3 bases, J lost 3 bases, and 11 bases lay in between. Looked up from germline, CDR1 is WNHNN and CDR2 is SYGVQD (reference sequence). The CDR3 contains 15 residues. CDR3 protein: CASSEGGAANEKLFF. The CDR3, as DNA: TGCGCCAGCAGTGAAGGAGGGGCCGCTAATGAAAAACTGTTTTTT.

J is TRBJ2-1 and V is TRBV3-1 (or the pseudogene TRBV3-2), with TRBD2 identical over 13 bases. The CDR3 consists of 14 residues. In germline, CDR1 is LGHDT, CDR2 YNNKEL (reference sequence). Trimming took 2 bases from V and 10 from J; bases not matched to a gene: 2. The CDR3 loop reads CASSQSGLAGEQFF. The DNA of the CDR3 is TGTGCCAGCAGCCAATCGGGACTAGCGGGGGAGCAGTTCTTC.

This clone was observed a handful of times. CDR3 coding DNA: TGTGCCAGCAGCTTAGGGATCGGTAGCTCAGATACGCAGTATTTT. Translation: CASSLGIGSSDTQYF. The chain couples TRBV7-9 to TRBJ2-3; D not resolved. Trimming pared 1 base from V and 4 bases from J, leaving 12 bases between. This CDR3 is built from 15 residues. The germline V gene has CDR1 SEHNR and CDR2 FQNEAQ (reference sequence). Combining the CDR3 with reference TRBV7-9 and TRBJ2-3 gives the whole variable domain DTGVSQNPRHKITKRGQNVTFRCDPISEHNRLYWYRQTLGQGPEFLTYFQNEAQLEKSRLLSDRFSAERPKGSFSTLEIQRTEQGDSAMYLCASSLGIGSSDTQYFGPGTRLTVL.

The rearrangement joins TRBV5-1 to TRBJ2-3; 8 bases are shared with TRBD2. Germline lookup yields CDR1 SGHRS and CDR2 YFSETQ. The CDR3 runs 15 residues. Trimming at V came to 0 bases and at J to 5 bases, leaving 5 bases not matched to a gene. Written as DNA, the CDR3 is TGCGCCAGCAGCTTGGCGGGGGGGCGGTTAGATACGCAGTATTTT. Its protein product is CASSLAGGRLDTQYF.

The CDR3 DNA reads TGTGCCAGCAGCCAAGATCTCCTCAGGACTAGCGGGGGGGCTAAGTCCTACGAGCAGTACTTC. Translated, it gives CASSQDLLRTSGGAKSYEQYF. This chain joins TRBV4-2 and TRBJ2-7, with 15 bases fitting TRBD2. This CDR3 region has 21 residues. V shed 0 bases and J 1 base; nucleotides not matched to a gene: 13. Germline V gene lookup returns CDR1 LGHNA and CDR2 YNFKEQ.

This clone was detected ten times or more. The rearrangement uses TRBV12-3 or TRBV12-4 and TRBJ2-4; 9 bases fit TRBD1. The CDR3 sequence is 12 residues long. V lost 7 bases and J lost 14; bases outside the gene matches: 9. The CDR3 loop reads CASNPGQGVKYF. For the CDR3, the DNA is TGTGCCAGCAACCCGGGACAGGGTGTAAAGTACTTC.

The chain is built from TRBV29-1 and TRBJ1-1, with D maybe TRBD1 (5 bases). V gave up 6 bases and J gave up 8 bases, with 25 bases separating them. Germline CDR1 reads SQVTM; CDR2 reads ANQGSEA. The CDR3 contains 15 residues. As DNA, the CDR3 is TGCAGCGTCCCCCGAGGCGAGAGTTTAGACAGCGAAGCTTTCTTT. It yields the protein CSVPRGESLDSEAFF.

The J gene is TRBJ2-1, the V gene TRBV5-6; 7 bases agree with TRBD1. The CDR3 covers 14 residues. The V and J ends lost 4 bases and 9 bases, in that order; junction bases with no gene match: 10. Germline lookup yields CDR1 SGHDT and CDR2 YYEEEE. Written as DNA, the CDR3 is TGTGCCAGCAGCAACCGGGACAGCCTTGGTGAGCAGTTCTTC. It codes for CASSNRDSLGEQFF.

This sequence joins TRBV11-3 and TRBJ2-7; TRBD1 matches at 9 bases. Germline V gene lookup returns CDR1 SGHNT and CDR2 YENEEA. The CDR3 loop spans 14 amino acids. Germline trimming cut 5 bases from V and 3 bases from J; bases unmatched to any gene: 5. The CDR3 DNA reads TGTGCCAGCAGCCCCAGACAGGGGGACTACGAGCAGTACTTC. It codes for CASSPRQGDYEQYF.

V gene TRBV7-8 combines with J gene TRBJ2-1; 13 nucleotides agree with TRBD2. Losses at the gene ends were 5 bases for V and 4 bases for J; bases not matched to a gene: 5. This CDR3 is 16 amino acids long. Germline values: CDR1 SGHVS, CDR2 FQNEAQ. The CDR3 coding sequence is TGTGCCAGCAGCCTACTAGCGGGAGGGTGGTACAATGAGCAGTTCTTC. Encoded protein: CASSLLAGGWYNEQFF. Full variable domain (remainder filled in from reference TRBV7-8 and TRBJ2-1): GAGVSQSPRYKVAKRGQDVALRCDPISGHVSLFWYQQALGQGPEFLTYFQNEAQLDKSGLPSDRFFAERPEGSVSTLKIQRTQQEDSAVYLCASSLLAGGWYNEQFFGPGTRLTVL.